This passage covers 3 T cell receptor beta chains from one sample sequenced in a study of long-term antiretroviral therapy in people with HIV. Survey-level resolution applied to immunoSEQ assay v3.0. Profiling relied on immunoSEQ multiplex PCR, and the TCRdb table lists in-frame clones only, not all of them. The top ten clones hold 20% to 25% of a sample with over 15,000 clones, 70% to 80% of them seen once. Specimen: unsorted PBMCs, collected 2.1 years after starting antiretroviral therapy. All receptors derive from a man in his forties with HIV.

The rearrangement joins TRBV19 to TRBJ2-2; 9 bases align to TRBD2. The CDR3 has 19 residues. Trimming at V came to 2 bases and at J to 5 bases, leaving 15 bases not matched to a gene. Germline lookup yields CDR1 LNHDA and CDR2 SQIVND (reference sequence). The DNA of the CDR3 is TGTGCCAGTAGTATACGACCACCTTATAGCGGGGGAGGGACCGGGGAGCTGTTTTTT. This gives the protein CASSIRPPYSGGGTGELFF.

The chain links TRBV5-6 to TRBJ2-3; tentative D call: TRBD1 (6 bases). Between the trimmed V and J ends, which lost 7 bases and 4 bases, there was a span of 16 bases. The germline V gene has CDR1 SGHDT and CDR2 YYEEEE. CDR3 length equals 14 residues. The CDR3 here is CASQLSWGPDTQYF. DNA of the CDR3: TGTGCCAGCCAGCTTAGCTGGGGGCCAGATACGCAGTATTTT.

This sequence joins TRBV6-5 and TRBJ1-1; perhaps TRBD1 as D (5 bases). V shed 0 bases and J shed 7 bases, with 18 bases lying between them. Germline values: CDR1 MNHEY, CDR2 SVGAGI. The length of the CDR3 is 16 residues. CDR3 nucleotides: TGTGCCAGCAGTTACTCCGAGGGTGGGGGGGGTCTTGAAGCTTTCTTT. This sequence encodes CASSYSEGGGGLEAFF.